A selection of T cell receptor beta chains follows, all from one sample in a study of early T cells in non-severe SARS-CoV-2 infection. TCRdb recomputed calls from the 5' RACE reads with MiXCR, one row per CDR3 protein. The sample has about 70,000 distinct CDR3 sequences, more than 4% seen once; the top ten hold under 8%. The sample here was whole blood, taken at baseline. The receptors come from an adult who was a healthcare worker with PCR-confirmed SARS-CoV-2 infection or an uninfected control (not recorded which). CDR3s include the opening cysteine and the closing phenylalanine or tryptophan. Each record gives: D gene, V gene, clone size, J gene, CDR3 DNA, CDR3 protein. The D gene is left open where the match is weak. Clone size is given for some rows only: seen once, a few or many times, or a class if the clone is expanded.

d_gene: -; v_gene: TRBV10-1; abundance: many; j_gene: TRBJ2-1; CDR3nt: TGCGCCAGCAGTGTAGTCCCGGAGTCTGAGCAGTTCTTC; CDR3aa: CASSVVPESEQFF
d_gene: TRBD1; v_gene: TRBV20-1; abundance: -; j_gene: TRBJ2-2; CDR3nt: TGCAGTGCAAATAACAGGGGGCCGGGCACCGGGGAGCTGTTTTTT; CDR3aa: CSANNRGPGTGELFF
d_gene: -; v_gene: TRBV7-9; abundance: few; j_gene: TRBJ2-5; CDR3nt: TGTGCCAGCAGCTTATCCAGGGAAGAGACCCAGTACTTC; CDR3aa: CASSLSREETQYF
d_gene: -; v_gene: TRBV5-1; abundance: many; j_gene: TRBJ2-5; CDR3nt: TGCGCCAGCAGCTTAGCGGCCCAAGAGACCCAGTACTTC; CDR3aa: CASSLAAQETQYF
d_gene: TRBD1; v_gene: TRBV3-1; abundance: -; j_gene: TRBJ2-2; CDR3nt: TGTGCCAGCAGCCAGTGGCGGGACAGGGGTTACACCGGGGAGCTGTTTTTT; CDR3aa: CASSQWRDRGYTGELFF
d_gene: TRBD2; v_gene: TRBV5-1; abundance: few; j_gene: TRBJ2-7; CDR3nt: TGCGCCAGCAGCCGTAGCGGGAGGGCCTCCGAGCAGTACTTC; CDR3aa: CASSRSGRASEQYF
d_gene: TRBD2; v_gene: TRBV6-5; abundance: -; j_gene: TRBJ2-3; CDR3nt: TGTGCCAGCACGGGAGGGCTTCGCACAGATACGCAGTATTTT; CDR3aa: CASTGGLRTDTQYF
d_gene: TRBD2; v_gene: TRBV29-1; abundance: many; j_gene: TRBJ2-1; CDR3nt: TGCAGCGTTGAAGATCTTCGCGGGAGAGGCAATGAGCAGTTCTTC; CDR3aa: CSVEDLRGRGNEQFF
d_gene: -; v_gene: TRBV6-1; abundance: few; j_gene: TRBJ1-5; CDR3nt: TGTGCCAGCACCCCGGGAAGCCATCAGCCCCAGCATTTT; CDR3aa: CASTPGSHQPQHF
d_gene: TRBD2; v_gene: TRBV18; abundance: many; j_gene: TRBJ2-1; CDR3nt: TGTGCCAGCTCACCTTCTTCTAGCGGGAGATCGGATGAGCAGTTCTTC; CDR3aa: CASSPSSSGRSDEQFF
d_gene: -; v_gene: TRBV4-1; abundance: -; j_gene: TRBJ2-7; CDR3nt: TGCGCCAGCAGCCAAGACCCTGCCCCTAACGCCTACGAGCAGTACTTC; CDR3aa: CASSQDPAPNAYEQYF
d_gene: TRBD1; v_gene: TRBV12-3/TRBV12-4; abundance: few; j_gene: TRBJ2-7; CDR3nt: TGTGCCAGCAGTTTGACCGGGACAGGGTTCTACGAGCAGTACTTC; CDR3aa: CASSLTGTGFYEQYF
d_gene: TRBD1; v_gene: TRBV7-9; abundance: -; j_gene: TRBJ2-7; CDR3nt: TGTGCCAGCAGCGCGACCGGGACAGACTACGAGCAGTACTTC; CDR3aa: CASSATGTDYEQYF
d_gene: -; v_gene: TRBV6-1; abundance: many; j_gene: TRBJ2-7; CDR3nt: TGTGCCAGCCGAAATAACGAGGTTCGCGAGCAGTACTTC; CDR3aa: CASRNNEVREQYF
d_gene: TRBD2; v_gene: TRBV10-1; abundance: -; j_gene: TRBJ2-1; CDR3nt: TGCGCCAGCAGCGAGTCTAGCGGACCTTACAATGAGCAGTTCTTC; CDR3aa: CASSESSGPYNEQFF
d_gene: -; v_gene: TRBV5-4; abundance: many; j_gene: TRBJ1-2; CDR3nt: TGTGCCAGCAGGGACGGACAGAAGGCTGGCTACACCTTC; CDR3aa: CASRDGQKAGYTF
d_gene: -; v_gene: TRBV28; abundance: few; j_gene: TRBJ1-2; CDR3nt: TGTGCCAGCAGTCCCCCAGGGGATGGGGGCTACACCTTC; CDR3aa: CASSPPGDGGYTF
d_gene: TRBD2; v_gene: TRBV6-5; abundance: many; j_gene: TRBJ2-3; CDR3nt: TGTGCCAGCAGAAGGCTAGCGGGAGTTGTGGGTACGCAGTATTTT; CDR3aa: CASRRLAGVVGTQYF
d_gene: -; v_gene: TRBV5-6; abundance: few; j_gene: TRBJ2-7; CDR3nt: TGTGCCAGCAGCTTGGGAACACCTACCTACGAGCAGTACTTC; CDR3aa: CASSLGTPTYEQYF
d_gene: -; v_gene: TRBV12-3/TRBV12-4; abundance: -; j_gene: TRBJ1-1; CDR3nt: TGTGCCAGCAGACCCCTCATAGGGGTCGGGGGGGCTGAAGCTTTCTTT; CDR3aa: CASRPLIGVGGAEAFF
d_gene: -; v_gene: TRBV7-9; abundance: -; j_gene: TRBJ1-1; CDR3nt: TGTGCCAGCAGCTTAATCCCAGGGATTGAAGCTTTCTTT; CDR3aa: CASSLIPGIEAFF
d_gene: -; v_gene: TRBV20-1; abundance: many; j_gene: TRBJ1-2; CDR3nt: TGCAGTGCTAGAGCAAGATCACTCGGGAGCTATGGCTACACCTTC; CDR3aa: CSARARSLGSYGYTF
d_gene: -; v_gene: TRBV12-2; abundance: few; j_gene: TRBJ1-5; CDR3nt: TGTGCAAGTCGCGTTAATACAGGGGTTAGCAATCAGCCCCAGCATTTT; CDR3aa: CASRVNTGVSNQPQHF
d_gene: -; v_gene: TRBV5-1; abundance: -; j_gene: TRBJ2-7; CDR3nt: TGCGCCAGCAGCTCGACTGGAGGGTCCCCCCCATACGAGCAGTACTTC; CDR3aa: CASSSTGGSPPYEQYF
d_gene: -; v_gene: TRBV12-3/TRBV12-4; abundance: many; j_gene: TRBJ1-1; CDR3nt: TGTGCCAGCACTCTACAGACAGCCCTCGAAGCTTTCTTT; CDR3aa: CASTLQTALEAFF
d_gene: TRBD1; v_gene: TRBV5-6; abundance: -; j_gene: TRBJ2-2; CDR3nt: TGTGCCAGCAGCTGGGGGGACAGGGGCAACACCGGGGAGCTGTTTTTT; CDR3aa: CASSWGDRGNTGELFF
d_gene: -; v_gene: TRBV7-9; abundance: many; j_gene: TRBJ2-7; CDR3nt: TGTGCCAGCAGCTTTAACGGCGAGCAGTACTTC; CDR3aa: CASSFNGEQYF
d_gene: -; v_gene: TRBV5-1; abundance: few; j_gene: TRBJ1-2; CDR3nt: TGCGCCAGCAGCTTGGGGTTGCAGGGACGTGCCTTC; CDR3aa: CASSLGLQGRAF
d_gene: TRBD2; v_gene: TRBV20-1; abundance: many; j_gene: TRBJ2-3; CDR3nt: TGCAGTGCTAGAGGGGGCGAGACTAGCGGGAGACCTAGCACAGATACGCAGTATTTT; CDR3aa: CSARGGETSGRPSTDTQYF
d_gene: -; v_gene: TRBV6-5; abundance: -; j_gene: TRBJ1-5; CDR3nt: TGTGCCAGCAAAGGACGGAATAGCAATCAGCCCCAGCATTTT; CDR3aa: CASKGRNSNQPQHF
d_gene: TRBD2; v_gene: TRBV19; abundance: -; j_gene: TRBJ2-1; CDR3nt: TGTGCCAGTAGTGCACTAGCGGGAGGGCCTAGCAATGAGCAGTTCTTC; CDR3aa: CASSALAGGPSNEQFF
d_gene: -; v_gene: TRBV12-3/TRBV12-4; abundance: many; j_gene: TRBJ1-1; CDR3nt: TGTGCCAGCAGGTTAGGTCCAGAGAAAATGAACACTGAAGCTTTCTTT; CDR3aa: CASRLGPEKMNTEAFF
d_gene: -; v_gene: TRBV19; abundance: few; j_gene: TRBJ2-2; CDR3nt: TGTGCCAGTAGTGCACAGGGAGTCGGGGAGCTGTTTTTT; CDR3aa: CASSAQGVGELFF
d_gene: TRBD2; v_gene: TRBV12-5; abundance: many; j_gene: TRBJ2-1; CDR3nt: TGTGCTAGTGCCCTAGCGGAGTACAATGAGCAGTTCTTC; CDR3aa: CASALAEYNEQFF
d_gene: TRBD1; v_gene: TRBV19; abundance: many; j_gene: TRBJ2-2; CDR3nt: TGTGCCAGTCGGTTGGGCGGACAGGGAAGCACCGGGGAGCTGTTTTTT; CDR3aa: CASRLGGQGSTGELFF
d_gene: TRBD1; v_gene: TRBV29-1; abundance: -; j_gene: TRBJ2-2; CDR3nt: TGCAGCGTTCCCGCCGGGACAGACACCGGGGAGCTGTTTTTT; CDR3aa: CSVPAGTDTGELFF
d_gene: -; v_gene: TRBV18; abundance: -; j_gene: TRBJ2-2; CDR3nt: TGTGCCAGCTCACCACCTACAGGGAGGACCGGGGAGCTGTTTTTT; CDR3aa: CASSPPTGRTGELFF
d_gene: -; v_gene: TRBV30; abundance: -; j_gene: TRBJ2-5; CDR3nt: TGTGCCTGGAGCCCTGCCAGCGTCCAAGAGACCCAGTACTTC; CDR3aa: CAWSPASVQETQYF
d_gene: -; v_gene: TRBV6-6; abundance: many; j_gene: TRBJ1-1; CDR3nt: TGTGCCAGTTGGGGACTCTACACTGAAGCTTTCTTT; CDR3aa: CASWGLYTEAFF
d_gene: -; v_gene: TRBV7-3; abundance: -; j_gene: TRBJ2-2; CDR3nt: TGTGCCAGCAGCAACACTGGCCTCGGGGAGCTGTTTTTT; CDR3aa: CASSNTGLGELFF
d_gene: -; v_gene: TRBV27; abundance: few; j_gene: TRBJ1-6; CDR3nt: TGTGCCAGCACAATGCTTGGGAGTACCCTCCACTTT; CDR3aa: CASTMLGSTLHF
d_gene: TRBD1; v_gene: TRBV24-1; abundance: few; j_gene: TRBJ1-2; CDR3nt: TGTGCCAGCGGGCTTACAGGGGCAGCATACGGCTACACCTTC; CDR3aa: CASGLTGAAYGYTF
d_gene: TRBD1; v_gene: TRBV10-3; abundance: medium-sized; j_gene: TRBJ1-2; CDR3nt: TGTGCCATCAGTGAGGGACAGGATGGCTACACCTTC; CDR3aa: CAISEGQDGYTF
d_gene: -; v_gene: TRBV11-2; abundance: many; j_gene: TRBJ1-6; CDR3nt: TGTGCCAGCAAGGGGGAATCCTATAATTCACCCCTCCACTTT; CDR3aa: CASKGESYNSPLHF
d_gene: -; v_gene: TRBV20-1; abundance: many; j_gene: TRBJ2-7; CDR3nt: TGCAGTGCTAGCTCGAAGTACGAGCAGTACTTC; CDR3aa: CSASSKYEQYF
d_gene: TRBD1; v_gene: TRBV7-9; abundance: many; j_gene: TRBJ2-5; CDR3nt: TGTGCCAGCAGCAGGGACAGAGGGACCCAGTACTTC; CDR3aa: CASSRDRGTQYF
d_gene: -; v_gene: TRBV7-6; abundance: -; j_gene: TRBJ1-3; CDR3nt: TGTGCCAGCCGGGGTTCTCGCGTCTCTGGAAACACCATATATTTT; CDR3aa: CASRGSRVSGNTIYF
d_gene: -; v_gene: TRBV18; abundance: -; j_gene: TRBJ1-1; CDR3nt: TGTGCCAGCTCACCAGGGGTCGGCACTGAAGCTTTCTTT; CDR3aa: CASSPGVGTEAFF
d_gene: TRBD1; v_gene: TRBV5-1; abundance: few; j_gene: TRBJ2-2; CDR3nt: TGCGCCAGCAGCTGGGACAGCGGGAACACCGGGGAGCTGTTTTTT; CDR3aa: CASSWDSGNTGELFF
d_gene: TRBD1; v_gene: TRBV28; abundance: many; j_gene: TRBJ1-1; CDR3nt: TGTGCCAGCAGTGGACAGGCCACCTCGACGAGAGCTTTCTTT; CDR3aa: CASSGQATSTRAFF
d_gene: TRBD2; v_gene: TRBV20-1; abundance: many; j_gene: TRBJ2-2; CDR3nt: TGCAGTGCTAGGGTTGGGCCAGGGCGGGAGTTAAACGGGGAGCTGTTTTTT; CDR3aa: CSARVGPGRELNGELFF
d_gene: -; v_gene: TRBV18; abundance: once; j_gene: TRBJ1-1; CDR3nt: TGTGCCAGCTACCCCTCCATTACGACACCGAACACTGAAGCTTTCTTT; CDR3aa: CASYPSITTPNTEAFF
d_gene: -; v_gene: TRBV7-6; abundance: many; j_gene: TRBJ2-2; CDR3nt: TGTGCCAGCAGCTTAACCAGGGCGCGAGCCGGGGAGCTGTTTTTT; CDR3aa: CASSLTRARAGELFF
d_gene: -; v_gene: TRBV10-1; abundance: many; j_gene: TRBJ1-3; CDR3nt: TGCGCCAGCAGTGAGTCGATGGGGCCAGGAAACACCATATATTTT; CDR3aa: CASSESMGPGNTIYF